This entry features one T cell receptor beta chain sequence. In the original workflow: Estimation of nucleated cell counts was performed using reference gene primer amplification. TCRdb's copy holds only in-frame clones and misses some; the assay was immunoSEQ multiplex PCR. That table supplies the V and J calls and clone size; D and trimming were determined from the DNA. The sample yields some 150,000 clones, over 70% seen once. This specimen belongs to a study of blood T cell repertoires in COVID-19. Study-wide background: Both acute and convalescent COVID-19 samples were obtained from the United States, Italy and Spain.

Recruitment covered 20 to 25 US areas and drew participants whose ages spanned roughly 18 to 95 years. Clinical history reported by participants formed the basis on which cohorts were assigned. This receptor was obtained from a woman in her forties or fifties in a cohort exposed to, infected with or recovered from COVID-19 (not recorded which). Sequencing used PBMCs or T cells enriched from blood (not recorded which).

CDR3 coding DNA: TGTGCCAGCACCACTTACAGAGTTGATGGCTACACCTTC. This translates into CASTTYRVDGYTF. The chain employs TRBV28 and TRBJ1-2; no definite D call. V lost 7 bases and J lost 6, with 15 bases in between. This CDR3 is 13 amino acids long. Per germline, CDR1 MDHEN and CDR2 SYDVKM.